This TCR beta chain stems from a study of cytotoxic CD8 clonotypes in ibrutinib-treated CLL. Study at large: Among responders, some 25 were partial and 2 complete; after median approximately 62 months, approximately 15 stayed remitted and approximately 12 progressed.

Profiled with immunoSEQ multiplex PCR; TCRdb holds only in-frame clones, not every one. The repertoire holds around 310,000 clones, about 80% seen once, with more than 6% in the top ten. Study observations and caveats: Clonality climbed at ibrutinib response, then dropped toward baseline at progression.

In the case of this clone: What it binds is not known.

This receptor was taken from a human donor with chronic lymphocytic leukemia. The source material was PBMCs, sampled before ibrutinib treatment.

In DNA, the CDR3 is TGTGCCAGCAGTTACTCGATCGGGGGAAACACCATATATTTT. This gives the protein CASSYSIGGNTIYF. The chain has TRBV6-5 and TRBJ1-3; no firm D call. V was pared by 0 bases and J by 4 bases, with 7 bases between. CDR1 is MNHEY and CDR2 is SVGAGI in the germline V gene. There are 14 residues in the CDR3.